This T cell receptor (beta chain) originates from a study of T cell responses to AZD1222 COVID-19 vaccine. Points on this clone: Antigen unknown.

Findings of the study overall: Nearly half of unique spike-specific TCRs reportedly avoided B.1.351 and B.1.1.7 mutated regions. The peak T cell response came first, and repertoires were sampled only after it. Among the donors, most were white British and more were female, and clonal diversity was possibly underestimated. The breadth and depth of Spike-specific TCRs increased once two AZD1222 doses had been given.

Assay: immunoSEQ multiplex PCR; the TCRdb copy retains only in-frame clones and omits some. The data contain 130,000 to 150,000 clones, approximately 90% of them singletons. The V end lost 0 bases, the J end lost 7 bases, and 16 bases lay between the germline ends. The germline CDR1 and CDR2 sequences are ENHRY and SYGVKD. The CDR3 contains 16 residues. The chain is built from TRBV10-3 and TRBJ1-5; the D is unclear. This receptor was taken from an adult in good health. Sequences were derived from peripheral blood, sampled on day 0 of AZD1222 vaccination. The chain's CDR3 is CAISESGSGNSQPQHF. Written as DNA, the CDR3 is TGTGCCATCAGTGAGTCGGGTTCGGGGAACTCCCAGCCCCAGCATTTT.